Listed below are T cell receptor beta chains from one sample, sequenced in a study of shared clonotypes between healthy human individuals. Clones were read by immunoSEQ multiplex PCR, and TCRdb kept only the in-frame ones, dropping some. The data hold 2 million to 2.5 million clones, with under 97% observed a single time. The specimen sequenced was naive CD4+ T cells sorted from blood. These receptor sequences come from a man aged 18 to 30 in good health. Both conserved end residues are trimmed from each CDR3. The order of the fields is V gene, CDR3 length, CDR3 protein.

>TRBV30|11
AWTLQGSRGYT
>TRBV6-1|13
ASRDGQVDYGPQH
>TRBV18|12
ASSTRTGEETQY
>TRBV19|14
ASPPRGPRSSYEQY
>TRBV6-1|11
ASSEEGNQPQH
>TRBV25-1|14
ASTPARGSSTGELF
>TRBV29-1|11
SAPGTGGTEAF
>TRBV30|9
AWIRATEAF
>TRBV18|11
ASSPGQSETQY
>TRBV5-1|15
ASSLTGTPGTEYEQY
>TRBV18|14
ASSPRTRQLNTEAF
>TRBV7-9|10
ASSPDRDEQY
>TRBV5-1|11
SSRNSQNTEAF
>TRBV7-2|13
ASSLEGQGHSPLH
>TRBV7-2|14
ASSPKPTGGSTEAF
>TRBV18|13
ASSLTGQGAYEQY
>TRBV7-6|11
ASSLLEFYEQY
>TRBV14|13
ASSQGQGNTGELF
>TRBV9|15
ASSARPTGSLYNEQF
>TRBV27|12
ASSLAVSSYEQY
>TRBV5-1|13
ASSLYILDSGELF
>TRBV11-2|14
ASSSLRGQFADTQY
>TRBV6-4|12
ASSEGGFGSPLH
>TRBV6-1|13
ASSEVLAGAETQY
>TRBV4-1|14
ASSRSTDRDNQPQH
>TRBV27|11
ASSPTPRAPQY
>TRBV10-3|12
AIRRGGATGELF
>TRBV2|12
ASSGDSYPLGYT
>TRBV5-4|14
ASSLGGLAGYNEQF
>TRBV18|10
ASSPSTDTQY
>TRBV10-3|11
AISDGAQETQY
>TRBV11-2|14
ASSLATANSGNTIY
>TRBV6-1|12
ASSLTGSGQPQH
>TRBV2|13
ASRDPGLDLNEQF
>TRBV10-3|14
AISEEGLAARNEQF
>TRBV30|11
AWAGHLGSPLH
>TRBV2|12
ASSELAGSQPQH
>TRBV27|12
ATPNRDTPYEQY
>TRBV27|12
ASSPPGSNQPQH
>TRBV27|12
ASSLRLAGETQY
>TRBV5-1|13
ASSPSTGGSEKLF
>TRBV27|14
ASSLAGTSGYNEQF
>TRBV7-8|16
ASSPGLAVPPNVREQY
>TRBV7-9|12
ASSIGQGKGEQY
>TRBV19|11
ASSIYSTGELF
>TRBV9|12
ASSVEGGQGEQY
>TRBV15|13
ATSRGNRADTEAF
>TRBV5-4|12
ASSPAGDSYEQY
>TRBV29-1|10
SVAGDTDTQY
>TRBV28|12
ASSLLAGADTQY
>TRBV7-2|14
ASSLSDLSSYNEQF
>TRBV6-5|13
ASSYSSSGAYEQY